The entry that follows covers one T cell receptor beta chain sequence. Its antigen is not identified. Some clones are missing from TCRdb's copy, which holds only in-frame ones; the method was immunoSEQ multiplex PCR. There are 200,000 to 300,000 clones in the sample; approximately 90% occur only once, and roughly 3% lies in the top ten. These data are taken from a study of Ad26.COV2.S vaccination and SARS-CoV-2 variants. Whole-study context: Intramuscularly, Ad26.COV2.S was given either once or twice, 56 days apart.

Treatment noted: over 15 received Ad26.COV2.S at low or high dose, single or two shots; a few received placebo; per-sample allocation not given. Day 63 after the first vaccine or placebo injection was the time point for sampling. Spike of the Wuhan-strain SARS-CoV-2 was expressed by an Ad26 vector, which formed the vaccine. General study results and limits: Spike-specific TCR breadth ran higher among vaccine recipients than placebo recipients.

The germline gives CDR1 SGHTA, CDR2 FQGNSA. V shed 1 base and J shed 4 bases, with 11 bases lying between them. The CDR3 consists of 14 residues. The sample in question was peripheral blood, obtained in a trial of Ad26.COV2.S vaccine versus placebo. V usage is TRBV7-2 and J usage is TRBJ2-7; TRBD2 might be the D (5 bases). The source is a person between 18 and 60 years old who received the Ad26.COV2.S COVID-19 vaccine or a placebo. CDR3 protein: CASSLGLAWYEQYF. The DNA of the CDR3 is TGTGCCAGCAGCTTAGGTTTAGCGTGGTACGAGCAGTACTTC.